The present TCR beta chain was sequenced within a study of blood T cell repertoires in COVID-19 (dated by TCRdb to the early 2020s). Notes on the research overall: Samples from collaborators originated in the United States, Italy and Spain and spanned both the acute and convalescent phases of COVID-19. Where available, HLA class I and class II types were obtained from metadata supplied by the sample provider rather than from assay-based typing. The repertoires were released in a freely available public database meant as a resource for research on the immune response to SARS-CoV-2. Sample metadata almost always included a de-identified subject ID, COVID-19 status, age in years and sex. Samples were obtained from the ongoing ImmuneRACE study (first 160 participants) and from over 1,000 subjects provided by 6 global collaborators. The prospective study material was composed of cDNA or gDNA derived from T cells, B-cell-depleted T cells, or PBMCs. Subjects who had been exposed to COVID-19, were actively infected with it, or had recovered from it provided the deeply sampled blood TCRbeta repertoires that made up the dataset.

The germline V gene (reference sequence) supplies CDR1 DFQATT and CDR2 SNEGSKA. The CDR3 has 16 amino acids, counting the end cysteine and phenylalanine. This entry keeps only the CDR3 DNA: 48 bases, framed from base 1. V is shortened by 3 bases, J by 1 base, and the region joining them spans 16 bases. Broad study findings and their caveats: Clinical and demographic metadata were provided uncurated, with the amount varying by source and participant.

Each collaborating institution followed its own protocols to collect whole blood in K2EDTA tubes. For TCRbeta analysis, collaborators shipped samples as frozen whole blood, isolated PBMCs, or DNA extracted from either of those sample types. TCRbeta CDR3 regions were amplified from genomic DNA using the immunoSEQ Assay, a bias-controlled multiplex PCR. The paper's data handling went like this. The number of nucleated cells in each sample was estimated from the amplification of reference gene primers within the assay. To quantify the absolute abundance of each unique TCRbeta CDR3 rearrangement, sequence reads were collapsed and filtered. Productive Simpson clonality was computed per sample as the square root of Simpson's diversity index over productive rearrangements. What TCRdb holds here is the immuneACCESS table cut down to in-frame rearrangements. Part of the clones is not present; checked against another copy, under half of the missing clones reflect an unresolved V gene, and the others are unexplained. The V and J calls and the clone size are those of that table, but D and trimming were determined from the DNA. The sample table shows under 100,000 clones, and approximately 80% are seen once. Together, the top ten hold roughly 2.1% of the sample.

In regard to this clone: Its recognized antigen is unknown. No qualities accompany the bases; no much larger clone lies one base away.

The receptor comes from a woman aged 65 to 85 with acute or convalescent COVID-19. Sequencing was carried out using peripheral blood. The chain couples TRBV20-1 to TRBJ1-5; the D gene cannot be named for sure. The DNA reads TGCAGTGCTAGTTCCCCCCCGACACTCAGCAATCAGCCCCAGCATTTT. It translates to CSASSPPTLSNQPQHF.